These 13 T cell receptor beta chains share one sample of origin, sequenced in a study of T cell changes during pregnancy in multiple sclerosis. The repertoire was sequenced with immunoSEQ multiplex PCR; TCRdb's copy has only in-frame clones and lacks some. The data contain 77,000 or so clones, approximately 92% of them singletons. The sample was peripheral blood, taken in the second trimester of pregnancy. The receptors originated from a female donor in good health, enrolled as a control in a pregnancy study.

The chain links TRBV7-8 to TRBJ2-3, with a possible D match to TRBD2 (6 bases). The V end was cut by 1 base, the J end by 7 bases, with 15 bases between. Per the germline V gene, CDR1 is SGHVS and CDR2 is FQNEAQ. The CDR3 consists of 15 residues. DNA for the CDR3: TGTGCCAGCAGCTTAGGGACTACCGAAGCCCATACGCAGTATTTT. This codes for CASSLGTTEAHTQYF.

The chain employs TRBV30 and TRBJ1-2, with D hard to call. The CDR3 covers 15 residues. The germline V gene encodes CDR1 GTSNPN and CDR2 SVGIG (reference sequence). V was pared by 0 bases and J by 2 bases, with 13 bases between. The CDR3 spells CAWSVGRTVNYGYTF. The CDR3 nucleotides are TGTGCCTGGAGTGTCGGGAGGACCGTAAACTATGGCTACACCTTC. The entire variable domain, with the rest obtained from reference TRBV30 and TRBJ1-2, is as follows: SQTIHQWPATLVQPVGSPLSLECTVEGTSNPNLYWYRQAAGRGLQLLFYSVGIGQISSEVPQNLSASRPQDRQFILSSKKLLLSDSGFYLCAWSVGRTVNYGYTFGSGTRLTVV.

J is TRBJ2-1 and V is TRBV5-4, with 12 bases that match TRBD2. V gave up 4 bases and J gave up 0 bases; unmatched junction bases: 8. The CDR3 runs 18 residues. Germline CDR1 SGHNT, CDR2 YYREEE (reference sequence). CDR3 sequence (DNA): TGTGCCAGCAGCGCACCGGGACTAGCGGGTTACTCCTACAATGAGCAGTTCTTC. Translation: CASSAPGLAGYSYNEQFF.

The V gene is TRBV5-5, the J gene TRBJ2-1, with D possibly TRBD2 on 6 matching bases. CDR3 length: 12 amino acids. Trimming shortened V by 4 bases and J by 10 bases, and 12 bases separated the two germline ends. Germline values: CDR1 SGHKS, CDR2 YYEKEE (reference sequence). The CDR3 DNA follows: TGTGCCAGCAGCCGGCCGGGGAGGGAGCAGTTCTTC. Translation gives CASSRPGREQFF.

The chain has TRBV5-6 and TRBJ2-5; tentative D call: TRBD1 (6 bases). The V and J ends lost 0 bases and 0 bases respectively, with 12 bases between them. The CDR3 spans 16 residues. In germline, CDR1 is SGHDT, CDR2 YYEEEE. The CDR3 nucleotides are TGTGCCAGCAGCTTGGACGCAGGGGTGTACCAAGAGACCCAGTACTTC. Amino acids: CASSLDAGVYQETQYF.

The rearrangement links TRBV11-1 to TRBJ2-5, with a tentative D call TRBD2 (5 bases). This CDR3 is built from 14 residues. CDR1 is SGHAT and CDR2 is FQDESV in the germline V gene (reference sequence). Trimming pared 2 bases from V and 2 bases from J, leaving 9 bases between. The CDR3 bases are TGTGCCAGCAGCTTAATGACGGGGCAAGAGACCCAGTACTTC. Protein: CASSLMTGQETQYF.

The gene calls are TRBV7-9 and TRBJ1-5; 8 nucleotides line up with TRBD1. With V trimmed by 5 bases and J by 3 bases, 6 bases remained unmatched. This CDR3 is 15 amino acids long. The germline V gene has CDR1 SEHNR and CDR2 FQNEAQ (reference sequence). The CDR3 here is CASSLGTGDNQPQHF. As DNA, the CDR3 is TGTGCCAGCAGCCTTGGGACAGGTGACAATCAGCCCCAGCATTTT.

The chain has TRBV9 and TRBJ2-5; 16 nucleotides match TRBD2. Germline V gene lookup returns CDR1 SGDLS and CDR2 YYNGEE. This CDR3 comprises 19 residues. Unmatched junction bases numbered 7, after V lost 2 bases and J lost 0 bases. The CDR3 DNA follows: TGTGCCAGCAGCGTTGGCCCGGGACTAGCGGGGGGGAACCAAGAGACCCAGTACTTC. The encoded protein is CASSVGPGLAGGNQETQYF.

This chain uses TRBV5-4 with TRBJ2-7; D is unresolved. CDR1 is SGHNT and CDR2 is YYREEE in the germline V gene (reference sequence). V dropped 3 bases and J dropped 0 bases, with 13 bases sitting between them. This CDR3 comprises 15 residues. CDR3 coding DNA: TGTGCCAGCAGCTGGCGACCACGGAGCTCCTACGAGCAGTACTTC. Amino acids: CASSWRPRSSYEQYF. Together with reference TRBV5-4 and TRBJ2-7, the CDR3 gives the full variable domain: ETGVTQSPTHLIKTRGQQVTLRCSSQSGHNTVSWYQQALGQGPQFIFQYYREEENGRGNFPPRFSGLQFPNYSSELNVNALELDDSALYLCASSWRPRSSYEQYFGPGTRLTVT.

The CDR3: CASSFGGNEQFF. Written as DNA, the CDR3 is TGTGCCAGCAGTTTCGGAGGGAATGAGCAGTTCTTC. The V and J genes are TRBV27 and TRBJ2-1, with D possibly TRBD2 on 6 matching bases. The CDR3 length is 12 residues. The germline V gene encodes CDR1 MNHEY and CDR2 SMNVEV (reference sequence). V shed 3 bases and J shed 7 bases, with 7 bases lying between them.

The J gene is TRBJ1-2, the V gene TRBV7-3; 7 bases map to TRBD1. The germline gives CDR1 SGHTA, CDR2 FQGTGA. V was pared by 5 bases and J by 1 base, with 4 bases of the junction left unmatched. There are 14 residues in the CDR3. The CDR3 is CASSLDRVNYGYTF. The CDR3 DNA reads as TGTGCCAGCAGCCTCGACAGGGTTAACTATGGCTACACCTTC.

The gene calls are TRBV7-2 and TRBJ2-7; possibly TRBD2 for D (5 bases). The germline gives CDR1 SGHTA, CDR2 FQGNSA. Trimming pared 5 bases from V and 0 bases from J, leaving 17 bases between. The CDR3 loop spans 16 amino acids. The CDR3 is CASSPSPGISSYEQYF. The CDR3, as DNA: TGTGCCAGCAGCCCCTCCCCCGGGATTAGCTCCTACGAGCAGTACTTC.

The chain joins TRBV27 to TRBJ1-5; D not resolved. V lost 0 bases to trimming and J lost 11 bases, with 11 bases between them. Germline CDR1 is MNHEY and CDR2 is SMNVEV (reference sequence). This CDR3 has 13 residues. The CDR3 coding sequence is TGTGCCAGCAGTTTATCCGCCTCCGGGACCCAGCATTTT. Protein: CASSLSASGTQHF.